The clone carrying this TCR beta chain appeared once. The sample comes from a study of blood T cell repertoires in COVID-19. Background on the study: Sources were T cells, B-cell-depleted T cells, or PBMCs; the material itself was cDNA or gDNA.

Some clones are missing from TCRdb's copy, which holds only in-frame ones; the method was immunoSEQ multiplex PCR. The sample lists 250,000 or so clones, roughly nine tenths occurring once. V lost 4 bases and J lost 3, with 9 bases in between. This CDR3 is 13 amino acids long. Germline CDR1 is SGHNT and CDR2 is YENEEA. Material for sequencing was peripheral blood. V usage is TRBV11-3 and J usage is TRBJ1-1, with D perhaps TRBD1 (5 bases). The source of this sequence is a man younger than 35 with active or convalescent COVID-19. The chain's CDR3 is CASSSGGDTEAFF. The CDR3 bases are TGTGCCAGCAGCTCCGGGGGGGACACTGAAGCTTTCTTT.